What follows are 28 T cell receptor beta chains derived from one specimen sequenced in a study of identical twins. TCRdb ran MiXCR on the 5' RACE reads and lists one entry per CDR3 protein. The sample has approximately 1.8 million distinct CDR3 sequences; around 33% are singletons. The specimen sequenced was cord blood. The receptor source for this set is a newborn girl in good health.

The CDR3 sequence: CAWSVDRGSPLHF. CDR3 coding DNA: TGTGCCTGGAGTGTGGACAGGGGTTCACCCCTCCACTTT. The chain recombines TRBV30 with TRBJ1-6; 9 nucleotides match TRBD1. Germline CDR1 is GTSNPN and CDR2 is SVGIG (reference sequence). The CDR3 is 13 amino acids. The ends lost 0 bases at V and 9 bases at J; junction bases unmatched: 0.

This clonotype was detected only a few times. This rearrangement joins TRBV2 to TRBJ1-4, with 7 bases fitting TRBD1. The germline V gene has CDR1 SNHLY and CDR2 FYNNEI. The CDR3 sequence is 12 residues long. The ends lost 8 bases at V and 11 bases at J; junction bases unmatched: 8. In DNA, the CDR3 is TGTGCCAGCGCCCTCCGGGACAGCAAACTGTTTTTT. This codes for CASALRDSKLFF.

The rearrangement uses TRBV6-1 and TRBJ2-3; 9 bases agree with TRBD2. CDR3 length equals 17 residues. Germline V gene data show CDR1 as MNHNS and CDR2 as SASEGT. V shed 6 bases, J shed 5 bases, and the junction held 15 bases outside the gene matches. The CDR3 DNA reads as TGTGCCAGCAGCCCACGCCGAGGAGCGGGGGGCGGAGATACGCAGTATTTT. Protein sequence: CASSPRRGAGGGDTQYF.

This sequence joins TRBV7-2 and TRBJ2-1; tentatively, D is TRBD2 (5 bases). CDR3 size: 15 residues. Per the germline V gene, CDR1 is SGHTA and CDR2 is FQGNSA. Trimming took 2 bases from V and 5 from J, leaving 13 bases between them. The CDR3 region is CASSLWPTRNNEQFF. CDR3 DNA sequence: TGTGCCAGCAGCTTATGGCCCACTAGGAACAATGAGCAGTTCTTC.

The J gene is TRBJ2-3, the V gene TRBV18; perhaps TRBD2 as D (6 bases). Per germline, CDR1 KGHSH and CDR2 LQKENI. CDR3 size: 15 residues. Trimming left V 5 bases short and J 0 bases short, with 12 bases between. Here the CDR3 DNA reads TGTGCCAGCTCAAGAAGCGGGCAAAGCACAGATACGCAGTATTTT. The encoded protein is CASSRSGQSTDTQYF. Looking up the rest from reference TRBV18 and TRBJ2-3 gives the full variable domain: NAGVMQNPRHLVRRRGQEARLRCSPMKGHSHVYWYRQLPEEGLKFMVYLQKENIIDESGMPKERFSAEFPKEGPSILRIQQVVRGDSAAYFCASSRSGQSTDTQYFGPGTRLTVL.

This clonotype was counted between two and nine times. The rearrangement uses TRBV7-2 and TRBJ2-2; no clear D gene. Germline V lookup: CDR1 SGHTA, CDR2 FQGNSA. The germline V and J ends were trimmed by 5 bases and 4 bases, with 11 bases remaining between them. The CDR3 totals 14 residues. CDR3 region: CASSIGGATGELFF. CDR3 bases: TGTGCCAGCAGCATAGGTGGAGCCACCGGGGAGCTGTTTTTT.

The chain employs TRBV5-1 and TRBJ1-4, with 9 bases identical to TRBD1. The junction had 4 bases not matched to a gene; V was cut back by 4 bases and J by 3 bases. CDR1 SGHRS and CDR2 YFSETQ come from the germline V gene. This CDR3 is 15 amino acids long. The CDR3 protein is CASSEQGAANEKLFF. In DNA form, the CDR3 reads TGCGCCAGCAGCGAACAGGGGGCGGCTAATGAAAAACTGTTTTTT.

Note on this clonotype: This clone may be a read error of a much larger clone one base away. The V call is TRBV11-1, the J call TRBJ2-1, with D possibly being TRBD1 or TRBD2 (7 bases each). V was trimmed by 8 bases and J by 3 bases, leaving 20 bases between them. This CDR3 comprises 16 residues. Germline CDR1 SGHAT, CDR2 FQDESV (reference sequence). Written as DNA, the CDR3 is TGTGCCAGCGGCCGACAGGGAGGGAAGGTCTACAATGAGCAGTTCTTC. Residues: CASGRQGGKVYNEQFF.

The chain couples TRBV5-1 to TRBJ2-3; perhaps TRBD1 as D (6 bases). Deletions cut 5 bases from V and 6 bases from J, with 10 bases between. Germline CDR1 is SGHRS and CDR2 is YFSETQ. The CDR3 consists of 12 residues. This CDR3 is CASRFTGDTQYF. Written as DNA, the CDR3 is TGCGCCAGCAGATTTACAGGGGATACGCAGTATTTT.

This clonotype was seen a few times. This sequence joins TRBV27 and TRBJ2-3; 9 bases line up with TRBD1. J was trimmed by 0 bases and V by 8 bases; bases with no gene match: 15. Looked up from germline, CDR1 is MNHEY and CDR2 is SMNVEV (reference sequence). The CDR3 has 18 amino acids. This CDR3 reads CASFPPLRGQGSTDTQYF. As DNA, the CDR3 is TGTGCCAGCTTCCCCCCCCTAAGGGGACAGGGTAGCACAGATACGCAGTATTTT.

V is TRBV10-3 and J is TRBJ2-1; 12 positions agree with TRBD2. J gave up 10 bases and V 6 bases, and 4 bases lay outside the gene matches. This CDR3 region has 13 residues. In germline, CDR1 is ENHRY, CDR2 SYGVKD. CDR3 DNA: TGTGCCATCAGCGGGACTAGCGGGTTAGAGCAGTTCTTC. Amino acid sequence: CAISGTSGLEQFF.

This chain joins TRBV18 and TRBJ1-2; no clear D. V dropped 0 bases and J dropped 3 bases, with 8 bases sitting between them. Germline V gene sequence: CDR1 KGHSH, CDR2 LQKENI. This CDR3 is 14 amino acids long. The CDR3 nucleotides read TGTGCCAGCTCACCACCGATAGGGTACTATGGCTACACCTTC. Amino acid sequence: CASSPPIGYYGYTF.

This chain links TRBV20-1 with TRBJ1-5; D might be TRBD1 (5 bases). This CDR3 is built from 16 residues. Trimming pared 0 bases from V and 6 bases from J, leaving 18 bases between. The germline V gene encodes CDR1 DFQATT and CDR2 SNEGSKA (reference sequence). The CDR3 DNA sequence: TGCAGTGCTAGAGAGGGGGGGGTCGGGGCTGGTCAGCCCCAGCATTTT. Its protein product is CSAREGGVGAGQPQHF.

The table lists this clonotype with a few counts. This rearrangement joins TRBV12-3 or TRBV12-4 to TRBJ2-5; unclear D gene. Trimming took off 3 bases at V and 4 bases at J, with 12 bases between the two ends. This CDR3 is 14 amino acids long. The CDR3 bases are TGTGCCAGCAGTTTTGGCCCCCCGCCAGAGACCCAGTACTTC. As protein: CASSFGPPPETQYF.

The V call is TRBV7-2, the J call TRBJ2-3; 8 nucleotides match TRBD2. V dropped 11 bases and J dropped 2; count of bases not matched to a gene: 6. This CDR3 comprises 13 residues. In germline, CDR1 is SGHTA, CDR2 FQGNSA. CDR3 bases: TGTGCCGGCGGGACTAGATACACAGATACGCAGTATTTT. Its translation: CAGGTRYTDTQYF.

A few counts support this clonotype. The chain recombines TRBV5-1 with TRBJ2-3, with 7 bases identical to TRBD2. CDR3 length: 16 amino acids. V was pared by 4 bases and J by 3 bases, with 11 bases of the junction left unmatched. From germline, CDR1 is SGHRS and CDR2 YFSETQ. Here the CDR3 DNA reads TGCGCCAGCAGCGCCTCGGGACTACCGATTACAGATACGCAGTATTTT. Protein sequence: CASSASGLPITDTQYF. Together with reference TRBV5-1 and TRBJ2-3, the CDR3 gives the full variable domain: KAGVTQTPRYLIKTRGQQVTLSCSPISGHRSVSWYQQTPGQGLQFLFEYFSETQRNKGNFPGRFSGRQFSNSRSEMNVSTLELGDSALYLCASSASGLPITDTQYFGPGTRLTVL.

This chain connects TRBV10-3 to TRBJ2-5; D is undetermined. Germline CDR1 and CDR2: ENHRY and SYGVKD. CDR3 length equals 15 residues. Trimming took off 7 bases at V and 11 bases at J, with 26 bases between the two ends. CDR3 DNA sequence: TGTGCCATCATGGATTTGGCGGAAACATACAATGAGCAGTACTTC. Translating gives CAIMDLAETYNEQYF.

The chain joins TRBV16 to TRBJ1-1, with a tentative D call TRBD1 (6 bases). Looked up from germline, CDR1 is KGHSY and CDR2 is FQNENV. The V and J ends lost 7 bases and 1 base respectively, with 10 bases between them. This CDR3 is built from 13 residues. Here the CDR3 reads CASTQGRNTEAFF. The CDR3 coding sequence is TGTGCCAGCACACAGGGAAGGAACACTGAAGCTTTCTTT.

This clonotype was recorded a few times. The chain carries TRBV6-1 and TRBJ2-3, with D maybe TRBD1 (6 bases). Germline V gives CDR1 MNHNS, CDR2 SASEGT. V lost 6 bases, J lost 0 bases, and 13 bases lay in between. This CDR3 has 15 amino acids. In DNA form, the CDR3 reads TGTGCCAGCAGACTACAGGGAATTAGCACAGATACGCAGTATTTT. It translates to CASRLQGISTDTQYF.

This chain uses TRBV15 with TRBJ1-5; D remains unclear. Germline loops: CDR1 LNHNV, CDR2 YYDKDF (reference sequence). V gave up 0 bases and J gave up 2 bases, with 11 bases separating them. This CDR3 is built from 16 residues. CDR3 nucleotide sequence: TGTGCCACCAGCAGAGATCTGGGCTCCGGCAATCAGCCCCAGCATTTT. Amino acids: CATSRDLGSGNQPQHF.

In nucleotides, the CDR3 is TGTGCCAGCAGCGTGTCAATAGCGGGGGGCGAGGCCAAAAACATTCAGTACTTC. This codes for CASSVSIAGGEAKNIQYF. The genes are TRBV2 and TRBJ2-4; 10 positions match TRBD2. V dropped 6 bases and J dropped 1; count of bases not matched to a gene: 12. Germline assignment: CDR1 SNHLY and CDR2 FYNNEI. This CDR3 is built from 18 residues.

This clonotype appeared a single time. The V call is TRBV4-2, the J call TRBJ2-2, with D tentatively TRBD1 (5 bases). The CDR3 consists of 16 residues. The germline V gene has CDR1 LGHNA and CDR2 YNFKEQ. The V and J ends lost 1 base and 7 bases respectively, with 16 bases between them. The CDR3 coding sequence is TGTGCCAGCAGCCAAGTCACGCAGACAAGGGGCGGGGAGCTGTTTTTT. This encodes CASSQVTQTRGGELFF.

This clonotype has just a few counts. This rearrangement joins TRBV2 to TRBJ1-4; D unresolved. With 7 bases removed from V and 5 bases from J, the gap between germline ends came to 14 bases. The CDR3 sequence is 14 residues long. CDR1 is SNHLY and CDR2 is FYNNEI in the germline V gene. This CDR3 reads CASNNGGENEKLFF. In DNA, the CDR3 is TGTGCCAGCAATAACGGCGGCGAAAATGAAAAACTGTTTTTT.

The CDR3: CASTPFRGVSYEQYF. The CDR3 DNA reads as TGTGCCAGCACCCCATTTCGAGGGGTTTCCTACGAGCAGTACTTC. This chain uses TRBV6-5 with TRBJ2-7; D is possibly TRBD1 or TRBD2 (5 bases each). V lost 7 bases and J 1 base, leaving 17 bases between the germline ends. This CDR3 is 15 amino acids long. Per germline, CDR1 MNHEY and CDR2 SVGAGI.

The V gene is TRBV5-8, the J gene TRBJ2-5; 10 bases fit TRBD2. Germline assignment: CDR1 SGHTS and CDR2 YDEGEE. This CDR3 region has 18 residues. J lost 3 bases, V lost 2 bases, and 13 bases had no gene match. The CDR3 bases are TGTGCCAGCAGCTTACCCGCGACTAGCGGGCATTTTAAAGAGACCCAGTACTTC. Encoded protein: CASSLPATSGHFKETQYF.

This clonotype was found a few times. The CDR3 protein is CASSLGGLGYTF. The CDR3 DNA follows: TGTGCCAGCAGCTTGGGAGGGTTGGGCTACACCTTC. The gene calls are TRBV5-6 and TRBJ1-2, with D unresolved. This CDR3 is built from 12 residues. The germline V and J ends were trimmed by 0 bases and 8 bases, with 8 bases remaining between them. Germline V gene lookup returns CDR1 SGHDT and CDR2 YYEEEE.

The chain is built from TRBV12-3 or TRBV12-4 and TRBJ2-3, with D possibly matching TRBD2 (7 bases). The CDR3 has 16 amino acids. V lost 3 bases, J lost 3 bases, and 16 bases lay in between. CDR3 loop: CASSLSGGGATDTQYF. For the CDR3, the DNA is TGTGCCAGCAGTTTGTCCGGAGGGGGGGCTACAGATACGCAGTATTTT.

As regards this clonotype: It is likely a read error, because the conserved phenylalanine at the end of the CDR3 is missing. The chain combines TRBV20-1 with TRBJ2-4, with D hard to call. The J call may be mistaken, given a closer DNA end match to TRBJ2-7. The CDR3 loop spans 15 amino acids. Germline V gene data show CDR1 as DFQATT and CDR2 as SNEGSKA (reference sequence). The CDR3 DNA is TGCAGTGCTGACGGCCCGGGCAAAGCGCGTGGCGAGCAGTACTTA. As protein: CSADGPGKARGEQYL.